This is a list of T cell receptor beta chains from one sample in a study of human T cells and chemical hapten exposure. MiXCR, run by TCRdb on the RACE reads, gives a single entry per CDR3 protein. The sample has approximately 370,000 distinct CDR3 sequences; 4.5% to 7% are singletons. The material sequenced was whole blood, taken in connection with sensitization to the hapten diphenylcyclopropenone (DPC). These receptors were obtained from a woman between 18 and 30 years old with alopecia areata. Some clones in this sample may be carry-over from other donors' samples. CDR3s leave out the opening cysteine and the closing phenylalanine or tryptophan. Each record gives: J gene, V gene, CDR3 protein.

>TRBJ1-5|TRBV6-6
ASRPTGGNQPQH
>TRBJ1-2|TRBV5-6
ASSPNQGALLLGYT
>TRBJ1-2|TRBV20-1
SASSSGQGDSYT
>TRBJ2-7|TRBV6-6
ASSPALDRNYEQY
>TRBJ2-3|TRBV27
ASSFGLLRGADTQY
>TRBJ1-1|TRBV18
ASSTGADNEAF
>TRBJ1-2|TRBV7-2
ASSSPSNSNYGYT
>TRBJ1-6|TRBV12-3/TRBV12-4
ASTRAGVWSPLH
>TRBJ2-7|TRBV5-4
ASSLANSYEQY
>TRBJ2-7|TRBV5-1
ASSNPGTAYEQY
>TRBJ2-5|TRBV14
ASSQEQQETQY
>TRBJ1-6|TRBV18
ASSPLRAGGNNSPLH
>TRBJ2-3|TRBV7-2
ASSLTGQITDTQY
>TRBJ2-7|TRBV4-2
ASSQDQGGAYEQY
>TRBJ1-4|TRBV6-5
ASSPERREKLF
>TRBJ2-3|TRBV6-1
ASRRGTGGIPSTDTQY
>TRBJ2-2|TRBV6-5
ASSIRGRNTGELF
>TRBJ2-3|TRBV9
ASSTLAGGSDTQY
>TRBJ1-1|TRBV27
ASSPSGLMNTEAF
>TRBJ2-7|TRBV7-9
ASGQGFSYEQY
>TRBJ1-1|TRBV6-5
ASSSSDGPTEAF
>TRBJ2-7|TRBV10-3
AISARGQTNYEQY
>TRBJ2-5|TRBV5-1
ASSHRKADQETQY
>TRBJ2-7|TRBV11-2
ASSLGSYEQY
>TRBJ2-1|TRBV5-1
ASSLANTYNEQF
>TRBJ1-1|TRBV12-3/TRBV12-4
ASSFIGTEAF
>TRBJ2-2|TRBV7-3
ASSAIQGSGELF
>TRBJ1-3|TRBV7-9
ASSLWLGDSSSGNTIY
>TRBJ1-1|TRBV7-9
ASSLGPVFYTEAF
>TRBJ1-5|TRBV6-5
ASSQDNDSNQPQH
>TRBJ1-3|TRBV6-6
ASTYGEGAGNTIY
>TRBJ1-1|TRBV12-3/TRBV12-4
ASSFSGASTEAF
>TRBJ1-2|TRBV5-6
ASSLGVGHYGYT
>TRBJ1-1|TRBV6-5
ASSYSKAGRTEAF
>TRBJ1-3|TRBV18
ASSLTPDGARNTIY
>TRBJ2-6|TRBV5-1
ASRVTVNAPGANVLT
>TRBJ2-5|TRBV11-2
ASSLVAGGPETQY
>TRBJ2-3|TRBV7-2
ASSSGGLPSRTQY